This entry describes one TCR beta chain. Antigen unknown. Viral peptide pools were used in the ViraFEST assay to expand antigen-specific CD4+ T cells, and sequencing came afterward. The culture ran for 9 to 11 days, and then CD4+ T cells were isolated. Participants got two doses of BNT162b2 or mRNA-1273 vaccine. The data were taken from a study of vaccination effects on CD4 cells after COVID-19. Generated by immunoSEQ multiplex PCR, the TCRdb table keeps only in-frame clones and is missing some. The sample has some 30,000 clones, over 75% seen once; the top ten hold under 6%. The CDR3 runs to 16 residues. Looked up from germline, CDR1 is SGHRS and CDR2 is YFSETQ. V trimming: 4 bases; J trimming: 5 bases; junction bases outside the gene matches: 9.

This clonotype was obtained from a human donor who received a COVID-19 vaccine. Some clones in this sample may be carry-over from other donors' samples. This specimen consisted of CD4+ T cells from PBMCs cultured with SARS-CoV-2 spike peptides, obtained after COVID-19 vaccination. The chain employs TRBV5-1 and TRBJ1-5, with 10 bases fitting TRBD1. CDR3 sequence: CASSLNPGTGDQPQHF. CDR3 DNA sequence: TGCGCCAGCAGCCTCAACCCCGGGACAGGGGATCAGCCCCAGCATTTT.